These T cell receptor beta chains were read from a single sample in a study of blood T cell repertoires in COVID-19. Using immunoSEQ multiplex PCR, the repertoire was profiled, and TCRdb retains in-frame clones only, with some absent. The data contain over 70,000 clones, 90% of them singletons. Sequenced material: peripheral blood. The source is a woman aged 80 or over with active or convalescent COVID-19. The CDR3 runs from the conserved cysteine through the conserved F or W. The D gene is left open where the match is weak. Only part of the rows carry a size: once, few, many, or a class if the clone is expanded.

.	TRBV5-1	TRBD1	15	TRBJ2-1	CASSLAGQGLNEQFF	TGCGCCAGCAGTCTGGCCGGACAGGGACTCAATGAGCAGTTCTTC
.	TRBV30	.	16	TRBJ1-5	CAWSVRAGPGNQPQHF	TGTGCCTGGAGTGTACGGGCAGGGCCCGGCAATCAGCCCCAGCATTTT
.	TRBV28	.	14	TRBJ1-5	CASRDSLRGQPQHF	TGTGCCAGCAGAGACTCATTAAGAGGTCAGCCCCAGCATTTT
.	TRBV3-1/TRBV3-2	.	13	TRBJ1-2	CASSQDLGGGYTF	TGTGCCAGCAGCCAAGATTTGGGGGGTGGCTACACCTTC
.	TRBV5-4	TRBD1	16	TRBJ2-2	CASSSGQALNTGELFF	TGTGCCAGCAGCTCCGGACAGGCCTTGAACACCGGGGAGCTGTTTTTT
.	TRBV27	.	15	TRBJ1-5	CASSSGGVAVQPQHF	TGTGCCAGCAGTTCAGGAGGGGTTGCCGTTCAGCCCCAGCATTTT
.	TRBV7-7	.	17	TRBJ2-3	CASSFSSTGYSTDTQYF	TGTGCCAGCAGCTTTTCTTCGACAGGCTATAGCACAGATACGCAGTATTTT
.	TRBV4-3	.	16	TRBJ2-7	CASSQDSAGTSYEQYF	TGCGCCAGCAGCCAAGATTCGGCAGGGACTTCCTACGAGCAGTACTTC
few	TRBV19	TRBD2	16	TRBJ2-1	CASTRREGVAYNEQFF	TGTGCCAGTACTAGGCGGGAGGGGGTAGCCTACAATGAGCAGTTCTTC
.	TRBV28	TRBD1	14	TRBJ1-2	CASIPGTDIYGYTF	TGTGCCAGCATCCCGGGGACAGATATCTATGGCTACACCTTC
once	TRBV7-9	.	14	TRBJ1-1	CASSLVAVNTEAFF	TGTGCCAGCAGCTTAGTGGCGGTGAACACTGAAGCTTTCTTT
.	TRBV7-2	.	16	TRBJ1-4	CASSPPRAGAGEKLFF	TGTGCCAGCAGCCCACCCCGCGCGGGGGCGGGGGAAAAACTGTTTTTT
.	TRBV27	TRBD2	16	TRBJ2-3	CASSFWGLAGFYTQYF	TGTGCCAGCAGTTTTTGGGGACTAGCGGGCTTCTATACGCAGTATTTT
.	TRBV30	.	15	TRBJ2-2	CAWASWAGNTGELFF	TGTGCCTGGGCCTCTTGGGCAGGGAACACCGGGGAGCTGTTTTTT
.	TRBV11-2	.	13	TRBJ1-2	CASSLEGPYGYTF	TGTGCCAGCAGCTTAGAGGGGCCCTATGGCTACACCTTC
.	TRBV7-7	.	14	TRBJ2-1	CASSRSRDYNEQFF	TGTGCTAGCAGCCGAAGCCGGGACTACAATGAGCAGTTCTTC
once	TRBV4-1	TRBD2	15	TRBJ2-5	CASSQWGGTEETQYF	TGCGCCAGCAGCCAATGGGGGGGGACGGAAGAGACCCAGTACTTC
.	TRBV19	.	13	TRBJ2-5	CASSIGRKETQYF	TGTGCCAGTAGTATTGGGAGAAAAGAGACCCAGTACTTC
.	TRBV11-2	TRBD2	15	TRBJ2-1	CASSPVAGGFSEQFF	TGTGCCAGCAGCCCCGTAGCGGGAGGTTTCAGTGAGCAGTTCTTC
.	TRBV15	.	13	TRBJ1-5	CATSRSRDQPQHF	TGTGCCACCAGCAGATCTAGAGATCAGCCCCAGCATTTT
once	TRBV28	.	17	TRBJ1-5	CASKNSAGGERNQPQHF	TGTGCCAGCAAAAATTCCGCGGGGGGGGAAAGGAATCAGCCCCAGCATTTT
.	TRBV9	TRBD1	17	TRBJ2-6	CASSQRQGSSGANVLTF	TGTGCCAGCAGCCAACGACAGGGGAGCTCTGGGGCCAACGTCCTGACTTTC
.	TRBV7-9	TRBD2	15	TRBJ2-1	CASSLGGRAGNEQFF	TGTGCCAGCAGCTTAGGCGGGAGGGCGGGTAATGAGCAGTTCTTC
.	TRBV2	TRBD1	14	TRBJ1-5	CASSEGTGVEPQHF	TGTGCCAGCAGTGAAGGGACAGGGGTTGAGCCCCAGCATTTT
.	TRBV19	TRBD1	16	TRBJ1-5	CASSPWGQGLNQPQHF	TGTGCCAGTAGTCCGTGGGGACAGGGCCTTAATCAGCCCCAGCATTTT
.	TRBV5-4	TRBD1	15	TRBJ2-3	CASRPRDRVTDTQYF	TGTGCCAGCAGGCCCCGGGACAGGGTCACAGATACGCAGTATTTT